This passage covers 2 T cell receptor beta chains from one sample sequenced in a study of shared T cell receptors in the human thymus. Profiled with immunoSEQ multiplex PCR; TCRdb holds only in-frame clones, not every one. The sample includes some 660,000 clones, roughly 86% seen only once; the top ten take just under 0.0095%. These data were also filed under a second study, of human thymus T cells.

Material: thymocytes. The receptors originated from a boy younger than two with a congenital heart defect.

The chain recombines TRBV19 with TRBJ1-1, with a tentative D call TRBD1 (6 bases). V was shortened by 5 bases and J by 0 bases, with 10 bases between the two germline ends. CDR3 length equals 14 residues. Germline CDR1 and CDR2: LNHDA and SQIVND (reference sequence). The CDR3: CASSSGTLNTEAFF. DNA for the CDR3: TGTGCCAGTAGTTCAGGGACACTGAACACTGAAGCTTTCTTT.

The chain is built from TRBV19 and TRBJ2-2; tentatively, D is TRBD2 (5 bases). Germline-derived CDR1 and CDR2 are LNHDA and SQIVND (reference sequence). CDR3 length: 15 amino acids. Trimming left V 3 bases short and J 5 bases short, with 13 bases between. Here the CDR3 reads CASSIVGMGTGELFF. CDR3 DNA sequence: TGTGCCAGTAGTATTGTCGGGATGGGAACCGGGGAGCTGTTTTTT. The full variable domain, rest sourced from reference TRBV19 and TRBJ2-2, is DGGITQSPKYLFRKEGQNVTLSCEQNLNHDAMYWYRQDPGQGLRLIYYSQIVNDFQKGDIAEGYSVSREKKESFPLTVTSAQKNPTAFYLCASSIVGMGTGELFFGEGSRLTVL.